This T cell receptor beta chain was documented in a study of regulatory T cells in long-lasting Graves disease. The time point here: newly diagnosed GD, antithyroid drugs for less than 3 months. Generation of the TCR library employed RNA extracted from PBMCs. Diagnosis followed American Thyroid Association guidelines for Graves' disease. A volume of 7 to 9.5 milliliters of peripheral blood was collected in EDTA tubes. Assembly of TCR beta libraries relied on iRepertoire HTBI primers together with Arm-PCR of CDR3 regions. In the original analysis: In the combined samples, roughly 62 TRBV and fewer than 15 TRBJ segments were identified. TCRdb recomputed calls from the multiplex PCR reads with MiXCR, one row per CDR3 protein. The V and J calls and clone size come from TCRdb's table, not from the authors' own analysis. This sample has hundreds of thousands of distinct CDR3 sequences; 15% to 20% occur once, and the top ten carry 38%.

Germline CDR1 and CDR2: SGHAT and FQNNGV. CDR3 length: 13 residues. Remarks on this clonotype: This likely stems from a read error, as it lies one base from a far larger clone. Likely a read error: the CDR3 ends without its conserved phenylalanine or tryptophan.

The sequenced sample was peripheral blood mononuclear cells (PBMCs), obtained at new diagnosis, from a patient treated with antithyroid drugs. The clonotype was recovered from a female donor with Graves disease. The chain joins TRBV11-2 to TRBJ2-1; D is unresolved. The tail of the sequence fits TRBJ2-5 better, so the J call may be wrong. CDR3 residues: CASSSIPFETQYL. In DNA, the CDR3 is TGTGCCAGCAGCTCCATCCCTTTTGAGACCCAGTACCTC.